This T cell receptor (beta chain) was retrieved from a study of cytomegalovirus exposure and HLA in healthy donors. Study-level information: Most genotyped donors, 81% of 300 to 400, had Caucasian-associated genetic ancestry. Findings and limits, study-wide: Previous analysis showed most TCR beta V segments were productive about 87% or about 30% of the time.

Vbeta (60) and Jbeta (13) primers were used in the PCR. Method: immunoSEQ multiplex PCR; TCRdb's copy keeps in-frame clones and lacks some. The sample has about 140,000 clones, about 77% seen once; the top ten hold 1.3% to 1.5%. About this clone itself: The antigen is unknown.

Germline V gene lookup returns CDR1 SGHVS and CDR2 FQNEAQ. Trimming took 4 bases from V and 2 from J; bases not matched to a gene: 5. This CDR3 is built from 14 residues. This clonotype originated in a middle-aged woman in good health and CMV-seronegative. Sequenced sample: PBMCs. The chain links TRBV7-8 to TRBJ2-7, with 7 bases that match TRBD1. In nucleotides, the CDR3 is TGTGCCAGCAGCTCCGGGACAGAAACCTACGAGCAGTACTTC. This translates into CASSSGTETYEQYF.